The clone carrying this T cell receptor beta chain was seen at least ten times. What it binds is unknown. The V end lost 1 base, the J end lost 4 bases, and 11 bases lay between the germline ends. This CDR3 has 15 residues. CDR1 is SGHVS, CDR2 FNYEAQ, per germline. This entry is derived from a study of T cells in Graves' hyperthyroidism and ophthalmopathy. General study findings and limits: A model using 13 V-J features told ophthalmopathy apart from stable hyperthyroidism.

There were TCR beta CDR3 regions amplified from RNA transcripts. The HTBI primer set drove a first-round RT-PCR of the TCR CDR3. Each CDR3 protein is one row after TCRdb ran MiXCR on the multiplex PCR reads. Found here are hundreds of thousands of distinct CDR3 sequences, about 17% of them singletons; the top ten hold approximately 15%. The chain has TRBV7-6 and TRBJ1-3; D perhaps matches TRBD1 (5 bases). The sequence derives from a woman aged 45-65 years with Graves' hyperthyroidism that later progressed to Graves' ophthalmopathy. The specimen sequenced was blood. CDR3 DNA sequence: TGTGCCAGCAGCTTAGTTGGGACCGACGGAAACACCATATATTTT. Residues: CASSLVGTDGNTIYF.